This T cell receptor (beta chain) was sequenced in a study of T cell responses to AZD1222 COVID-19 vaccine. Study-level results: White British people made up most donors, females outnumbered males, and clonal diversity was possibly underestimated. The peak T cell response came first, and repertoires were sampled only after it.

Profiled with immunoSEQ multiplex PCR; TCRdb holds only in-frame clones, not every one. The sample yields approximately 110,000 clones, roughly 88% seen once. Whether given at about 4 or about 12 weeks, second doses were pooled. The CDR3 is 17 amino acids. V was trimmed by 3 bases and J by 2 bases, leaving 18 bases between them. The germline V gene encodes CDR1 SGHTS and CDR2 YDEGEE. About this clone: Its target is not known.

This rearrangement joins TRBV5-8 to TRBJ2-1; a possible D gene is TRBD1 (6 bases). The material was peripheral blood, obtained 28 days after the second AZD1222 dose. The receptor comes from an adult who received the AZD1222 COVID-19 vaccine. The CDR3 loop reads CASSSWGRGDTYNEQFF. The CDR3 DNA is TGTGCCAGCAGCTCGTGGGGGCGAGGGGACACCTACAATGAGCAGTTCTTC.